This section outlines one TCR beta chain sequence together with its context. The data originate from a study of blood T cell repertoires in COVID-19. V lost 0 bases to trimming and J lost 4 bases, with 6 bases between them. CDR3 size: 13 residues. Germline V lookup: CDR1 MNHEY, CDR2 SVGAGI. Study processing details: Estimated nucleated cell counts came from reference gene primer amplification. The data were produced by immunoSEQ multiplex PCR, yet TCRdb's version contains in-frame clones alone and is incomplete. The D gene and trimming were derived from the DNA, and the V and J assignments and clone size from that table. Here the sample spans 200,000 to 300,000 clones, approximately 80% being singletons.

This clonotype was obtained from a man aged 60 to 75 with acute or convalescent COVID-19. The rearrangement uses TRBV6-5 and TRBJ1-2; the D is unclear. The sample taken for sequencing was peripheral blood. The CDR3 nucleotides are TGTGCCAGCAGTTACTCCAGTCGCTATGGCTACACCTTC. It is translated as CASSYSSRYGYTF.